These 19 T cell receptor beta chains originate from one sample sequenced in a study of CD4 T cells in relation to SARS-CoV-2 and coronaviruses. No antigens are known for them. Clones were sequenced by immunoSEQ multiplex PCR, and TCRdb holds only the in-frame ones, with some missing. This table holds more than 20,000 clones, 65% to 80% found once. The unexposed donors gave CD4+ T cells in about 2011-2019, prior to COVID-19. The cells were cultured for about ten days before CD4+ T cells were isolated. The material sequenced was CD4+ T cells from PBMCs, cultured in vitro. Every receptor here comes from a human donor in good health.

The genes are TRBV6-5 and TRBJ1-2, with D perhaps TRBD1 (6 bases). Trimming took 8 bases from V and 8 from J, leaving 18 bases between them. Germline V lookup: CDR1 MNHEY, CDR2 SVGAGI. This CDR3 is 13 amino acids long. CDR3 region: CASSDSPLGGYTF. Written as DNA, the CDR3 is TGTGCCAGCTCGGACAGCCCCCTCGGGGGCTACACCTTC.

V is TRBV19 and J is TRBJ2-3; possibly TRBD2 for D (5 bases). The CDR3 runs to 11 residues. Deletions cut 10 bases from V and 7 bases from J, with 12 bases between. CDR1 LNHDA and CDR2 SQIVND come from the germline V gene (reference sequence). The CDR3 sequence: CATQLVNTQYF. The CDR3, as DNA: TGTGCCACCCAACTAGTGAATACGCAGTATTTT.

The chain employs TRBV21-1 and TRBJ2-5; TRBD1 is the table's D call, not checked against the DNA. TRBV21-1 is assigned pseudogene status. The CDR3 is made up of 14 amino acids. The CDR3 here is CASSAMGTEETQYF. The CDR3 DNA is TGTGCCAGCAGCGCCATGGGCACCGAAGAGACCCAGTACTTC.

The count of this clone is one. V and J are TRBV19 and TRBJ2-2, with 8 bases identical to TRBD1. The CDR3 is made up of 18 amino acids. V shed 0 bases and J 3 bases; nucleotides not matched to a gene: 9. Looked up from germline, CDR1 is LNHDA and CDR2 is SQIVND (reference sequence). This CDR3 is CASSIDLWTGTYTGELFF. In DNA form, the CDR3 reads TGTGCCAGTAGTATAGATCTATGGACAGGGACCTACACCGGGGAGCTGTTTTTT.

The gene calls are TRBV5-5 and TRBJ2-7; 8 nucleotides agree with TRBD1. This CDR3 contains 13 residues. Germline values: CDR1 SGHKS, CDR2 YYEKEE (reference sequence). With V trimmed by 4 bases and J by 9 bases, 9 bases remained unmatched. For the CDR3, the DNA is TGTGCCAGCAGCCCCAACGGACAGGGAGTGCAGTACTTC. It yields the protein CASSPNGQGVQYF.

The V call is TRBV5-1, the J call TRBJ2-7; a weak D match, TRBD2 (7 bases). The CDR3 spans 14 residues. V was cut by 7 bases and J by 0 bases, with 14 bases left in between. Germline lookup yields CDR1 SGHRS and CDR2 YFSETQ. The DNA of the CDR3 is TGCGCCAGCTATGAGGGGGGGCGCTCCTACGAGCAGTACTTC. This encodes CASYEGGRSYEQYF. The complete variable domain, with remaining parts taken from reference TRBV5-1 and TRBJ2-7, reads KAGVTQTPRYLIKTRGQQVTLSCSPISGHRSVSWYQQTPGQGLQFLFEYFSETQRNKGNFPGRFSGRQFSNSRSEMNVSTLELGDSALYLCASYEGGRSYEQYFGPGTRLTVT.

The chain carries TRBV18 and TRBJ2-5; D is unclear. Germline V gives CDR1 KGHSH, CDR2 LQKENI. V was cut by 3 bases and J by 5 bases, with 13 bases left in between. The CDR3 sequence is 14 residues long. CDR3 nucleotides: TGTGCCAGCTCACCTGACTGGATGGTCGAGACCCAGTACTTC. Protein: CASSPDWMVETQYF.

The V gene is TRBV4-2, the J gene TRBJ2-7, with D perhaps TRBD2 (7 bases). V lost 1 base, J lost 3 bases, and 13 bases lay in between. Germline CDR1 is LGHNA and CDR2 is YNFKEQ. The CDR3 is made up of 15 amino acids. Here the CDR3 reads CASSQGTAGHYEQYF. The DNA of the CDR3 is TGTGCCAGCAGCCAAGGGACAGCGGGACACTACGAGCAGTACTTC.

V and J are TRBV7-7 and TRBJ2-2, with TRBD2 identical over 12 bases. V lost 2 bases to trimming and J lost 7 bases; unmatched junction nucleotides: 8. This CDR3 comprises 17 residues. CDR1 is SSHAT, CDR2 FNYEAQ, per germline (reference sequence). This CDR3 is CASSLTRTSGKSGELFF. CDR3 sequence (DNA): TGTGCCAGCAGCTTAACTAGGACTAGCGGGAAAAGCGGGGAGCTGTTTTTT.

The chain links TRBV30 to TRBJ1-2, with D possibly TRBD1 on 5 matching bases. Germline V gene lookup returns CDR1 GTSNPN and CDR2 SVGIG (reference sequence). With 2 bases removed from V and 5 bases from J, the gap between germline ends came to 12 bases. The CDR3 is made up of 13 amino acids. CDR3 nucleotide sequence: TGTGCCTGGAGTCGTCAGGGAAATTATGGCTACACCTTC. Translation gives CAWSRQGNYGYTF. The whole variable domain, remainder taken from reference TRBV30 and TRBJ1-2, is SQTIHQWPATLVQPVGSPLSLECTVEGTSNPNLYWYRQAAGRGLQLLFYSVGIGQISSEVPQNLSASRPQDRQFILSSKKLLLSDSGFYLCAWSRQGNYGYTFGSGTRLTVV.

The chain couples TRBV30 to TRBJ1-4; the match to TRBD1 covers 8 bases. The V and J ends lost 4 bases and 5 bases, in that order; junction bases with no gene match: 3. Germline CDR1 and CDR2: GTSNPN and SVGIG (reference sequence). The CDR3 has 13 amino acids. The CDR3 bases are TGTGCCTGGACCCGGGACAGGAATGAAAAACTGTTTTTT. Translation gives CAWTRDRNEKLFF.

DNA of the CDR3: TGTGCCAGCAGCGTAGCTCAATGGGGGGCCGGAAACACCATATATTTT. Translation: CASSVAQWGAGNTIYF. This rearrangement joins TRBV9 to TRBJ1-3; a weak D match, TRBD1 (6 bases). V dropped 0 bases and J dropped 4 bases, with 14 bases sitting between them. The CDR3 runs to 16 residues. The germline gives CDR1 SGDLS, CDR2 YYNGEE.

The chain recombines TRBV7-2 with TRBJ2-7; TRBD1 aligns across 11 bases. V shed 3 bases and J 3 bases; nucleotides not matched to a gene: 1. This CDR3 region has 14 residues. From germline, CDR1 is SGHTA and CDR2 FQGNSA. Written as DNA, the CDR3 is TGTGCCAGCAGCTTCGGGACAGGGGGCTACGAGCAGTACTTC. Translated, it gives CASSFGTGGYEQYF.

Sample share makes this clone medium-sized. The genes are TRBV10-3 and TRBJ1-6, with D hard to call. CDR1 is ENHRY, CDR2 SYGVKD, per germline. This CDR3 has 15 residues. The V end was cut by 0 bases, the J end by 3 bases, with 6 bases between. The CDR3 spells CAISESADYNSPLHF. CDR3 DNA: TGTGCCATCAGTGAGTCGGCAGACTATAATTCACCCCTCCACTTT.

The V call is TRBV5-4, the J call TRBJ1-2, with D possibly TRBD1 on 6 matching bases. Germline loops: CDR1 SGHNT, CDR2 YYREEE (reference sequence). This CDR3 is 13 amino acids long. The germline V and J ends were trimmed by 1 base and 2 bases, with 6 bases remaining between them. This CDR3 reads CASSLQGNYGYTF. DNA for the CDR3: TGTGCCAGCAGCTTGCAGGGGAACTATGGCTACACCTTC.

The chain couples TRBV13 to TRBJ2-7; 8 bases match TRBD2. This CDR3 is 16 amino acids long. V dropped 6 bases and J dropped 2; count of bases not matched to a gene: 12. CDR1 PRHDT and CDR2 FYEKMQ come from the germline V gene (reference sequence). The CDR3 region is CASSQREGREAYEQYF. CDR3 sequence (DNA): TGTGCCAGCAGTCAAAGAGAAGGGCGGGAGGCCTACGAGCAGTACTTC.

This chain's CDR3 is CSASKGGGGSPLHF. In DNA, the CDR3 is TGCAGTGCTAGTAAAGGGGGTGGGGGTTCACCCCTCCACTTT. The chain is built from TRBV20-1 and TRBJ1-6; D possibly corresponds to TRBD1 (6 bases). This CDR3 is 14 amino acids long. Germline V CDR1 and CDR2: DFQATT, SNEGSKA (reference sequence). Trimming pared 3 bases from V and 9 bases from J, leaving 15 bases between.

In nucleotides, the CDR3 is TGTGCCAGCAGCGTAGAGATTGGGATGGCCGGGGAGCTGTTTTTT. This codes for CASSVEIGMAGELFF. This chain links TRBV9 with TRBJ2-2; D uncertain. The CDR3 has 15 amino acids. Trimming took 0 bases from V and 6 from J, leaving 12 bases between them. Germline-derived CDR1 and CDR2 are SGDLS and YYNGEE.

This clone turned up a few times. The chain uses TRBV30 and TRBJ1-5, with D hard to call. Trimming removed 3 bases from V and 2 bases from J, with 11 bases in between. The length of the CDR3 is 14 residues. Per the germline V gene, CDR1 is GTSNPN and CDR2 is SVGIG (reference sequence). The CDR3 protein is CAWRAAGGNQPQHF. The CDR3, as DNA: TGTGCCTGGAGGGCGGCTGGGGGCAATCAGCCCCAGCATTTT.